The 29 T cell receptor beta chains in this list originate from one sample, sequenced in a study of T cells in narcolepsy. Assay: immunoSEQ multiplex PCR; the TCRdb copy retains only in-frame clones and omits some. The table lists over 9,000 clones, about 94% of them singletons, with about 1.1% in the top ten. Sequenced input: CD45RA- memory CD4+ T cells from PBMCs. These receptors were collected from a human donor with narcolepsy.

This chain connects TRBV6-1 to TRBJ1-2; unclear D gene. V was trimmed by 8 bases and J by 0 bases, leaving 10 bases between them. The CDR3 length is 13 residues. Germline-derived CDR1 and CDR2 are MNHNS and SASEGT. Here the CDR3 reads CASLDPANYGYTF. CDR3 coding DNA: TGTGCCAGCTTAGACCCAGCTAACTATGGCTACACCTTC.

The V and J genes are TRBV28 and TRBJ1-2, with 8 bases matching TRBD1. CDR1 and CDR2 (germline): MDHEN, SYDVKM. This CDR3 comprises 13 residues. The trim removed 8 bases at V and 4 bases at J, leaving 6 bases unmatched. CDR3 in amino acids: CASVLTGAYGYTF. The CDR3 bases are TGTGCCAGCGTACTGACAGGGGCCTATGGCTACACCTTC.

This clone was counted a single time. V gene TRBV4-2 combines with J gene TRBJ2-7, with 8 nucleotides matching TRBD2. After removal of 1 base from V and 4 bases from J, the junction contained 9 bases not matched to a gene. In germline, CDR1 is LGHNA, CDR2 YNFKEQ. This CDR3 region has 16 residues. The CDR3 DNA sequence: TGTGCCAGCAGCCAAGGGGCGGGAGGCTTGTGGTACGAGCAGTACTTC. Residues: CASSQGAGGLWYEQYF.

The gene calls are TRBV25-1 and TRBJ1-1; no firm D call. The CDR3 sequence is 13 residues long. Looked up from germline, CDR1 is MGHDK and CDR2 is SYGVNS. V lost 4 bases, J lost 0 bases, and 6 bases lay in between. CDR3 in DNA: TGTGCCAGCAGTGGATACATGAACACTGAAGCTTTCTTT. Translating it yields CASSGYMNTEAFF. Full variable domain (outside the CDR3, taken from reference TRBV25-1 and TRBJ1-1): EADIYQTPRYLVIGTGKKITLECSQTMGHDKMYWYQQDPGMELHLIHYSYGVNSTEKGDLSSESTVSRIRTEHFPLTLESARPSHTSQYLCASSGYMNTEAFFGQGTRLTVV.

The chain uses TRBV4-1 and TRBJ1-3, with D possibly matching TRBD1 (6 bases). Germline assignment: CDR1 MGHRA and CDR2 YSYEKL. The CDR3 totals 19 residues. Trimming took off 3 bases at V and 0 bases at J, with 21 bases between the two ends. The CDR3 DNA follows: TGCGCCAGCAGCCAGAGGGGACAAGGTGGGATCCGCTCTGGAAACACCATATATTTT. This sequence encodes CASSQRGQGGIRSGNTIYF.

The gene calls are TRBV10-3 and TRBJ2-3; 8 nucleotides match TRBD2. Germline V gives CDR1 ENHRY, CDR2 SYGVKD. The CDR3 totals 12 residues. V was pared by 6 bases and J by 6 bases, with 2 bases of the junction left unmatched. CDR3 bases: TGTGCCATCAGCCCTAGCGGGGATACGCAGTATTTT. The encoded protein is CAISPSGDTQYF.

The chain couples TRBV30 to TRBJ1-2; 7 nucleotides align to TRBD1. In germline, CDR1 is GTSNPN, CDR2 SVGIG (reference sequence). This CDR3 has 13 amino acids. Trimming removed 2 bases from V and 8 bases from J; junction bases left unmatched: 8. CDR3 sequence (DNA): TGTGCCTGGAGTTGGTCACAGGGGAACGGCTACACCTTC. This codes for CAWSWSQGNGYTF.

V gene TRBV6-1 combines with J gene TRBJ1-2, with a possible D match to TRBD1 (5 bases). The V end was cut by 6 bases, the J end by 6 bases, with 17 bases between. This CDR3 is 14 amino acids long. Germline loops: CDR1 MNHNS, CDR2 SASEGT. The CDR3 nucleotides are TGTGCCAGCAGGGCCTGGCGGGACTACCATGGCTACACCTTC. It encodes CASRAWRDYHGYTF.

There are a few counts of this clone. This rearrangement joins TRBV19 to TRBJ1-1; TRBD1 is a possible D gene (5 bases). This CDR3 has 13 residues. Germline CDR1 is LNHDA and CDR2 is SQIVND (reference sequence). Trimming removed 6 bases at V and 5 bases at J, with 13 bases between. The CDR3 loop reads CASRVQGRTEAFF. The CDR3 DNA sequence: TGTGCCAGTAGGGTCCAGGGTCGTACTGAAGCTTTCTTT.

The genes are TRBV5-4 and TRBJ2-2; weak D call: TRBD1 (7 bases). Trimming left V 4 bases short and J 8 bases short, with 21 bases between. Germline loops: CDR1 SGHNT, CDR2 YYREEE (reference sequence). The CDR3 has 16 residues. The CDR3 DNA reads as TGTGCCAGCAGCGATAACAACAGGGGCGGGGTGGGGGAGCTGTTTTTT. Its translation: CASSDNNRGGVGELFF.

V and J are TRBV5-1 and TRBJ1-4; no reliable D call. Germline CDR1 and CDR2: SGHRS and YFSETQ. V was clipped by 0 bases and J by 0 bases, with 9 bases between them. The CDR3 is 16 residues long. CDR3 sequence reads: CASSLGGTPTNEKLFF. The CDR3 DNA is TGCGCCAGCAGCTTGGGGGGAACTCCAACTAATGAAAAACTGTTTTTT. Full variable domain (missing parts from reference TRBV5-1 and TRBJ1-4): KAGVTQTPRYLIKTRGQQVTLSCSPISGHRSVSWYQQTPGQGLQFLFEYFSETQRNKGNFPGRFSGRQFSNSRSEMNVSTLELGDSALYLCASSLGGTPTNEKLFFGSGTQLSVL.

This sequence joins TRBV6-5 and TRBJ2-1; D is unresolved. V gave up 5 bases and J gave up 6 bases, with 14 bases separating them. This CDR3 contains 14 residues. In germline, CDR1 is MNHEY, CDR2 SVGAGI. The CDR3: CASSPPTRRNEQFF. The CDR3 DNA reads TGTGCCAGCAGTCCCCCTACAAGACGCAATGAGCAGTTCTTC.

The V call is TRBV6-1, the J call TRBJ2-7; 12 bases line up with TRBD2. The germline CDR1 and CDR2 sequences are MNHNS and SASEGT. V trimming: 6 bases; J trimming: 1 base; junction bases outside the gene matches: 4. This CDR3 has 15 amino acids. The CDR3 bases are TGTGCCAGCAGACCCGGACTAGCGGGGTCCTACGAGCAGTACTTC. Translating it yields CASRPGLAGSYEQYF.

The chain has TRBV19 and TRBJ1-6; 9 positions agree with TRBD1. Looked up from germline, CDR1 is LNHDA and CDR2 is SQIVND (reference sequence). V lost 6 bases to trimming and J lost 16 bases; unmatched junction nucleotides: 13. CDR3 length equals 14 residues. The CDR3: CASSVMGQGARLHF. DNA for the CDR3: TGTGCCAGTAGCGTGATGGGACAGGGAGCTAGGCTCCACTTT.

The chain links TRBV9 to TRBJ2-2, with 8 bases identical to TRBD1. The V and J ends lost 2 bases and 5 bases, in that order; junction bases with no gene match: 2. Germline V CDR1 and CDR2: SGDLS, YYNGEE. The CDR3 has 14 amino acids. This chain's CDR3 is CASSVRQGTGELFF. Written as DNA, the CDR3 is TGTGCCAGCAGCGTCCGACAGGGGACCGGGGAGCTGTTTTTT.

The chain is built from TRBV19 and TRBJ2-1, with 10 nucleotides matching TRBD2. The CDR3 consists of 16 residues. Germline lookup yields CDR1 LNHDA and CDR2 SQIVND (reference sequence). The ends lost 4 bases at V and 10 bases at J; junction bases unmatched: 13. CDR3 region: CASSKRRSGRAEEQFF. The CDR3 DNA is TGTGCCAGTAGTAAGCGGAGAAGCGGGAGGGCCGAAGAGCAGTTCTTC.

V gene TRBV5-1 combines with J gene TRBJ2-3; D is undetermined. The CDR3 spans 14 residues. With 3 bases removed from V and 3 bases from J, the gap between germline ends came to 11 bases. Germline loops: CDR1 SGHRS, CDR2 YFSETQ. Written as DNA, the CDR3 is TGCGCCAGCAGCTCAAGACCCAGGACAGATACGCAGTATTTT. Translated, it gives CASSSRPRTDTQYF.

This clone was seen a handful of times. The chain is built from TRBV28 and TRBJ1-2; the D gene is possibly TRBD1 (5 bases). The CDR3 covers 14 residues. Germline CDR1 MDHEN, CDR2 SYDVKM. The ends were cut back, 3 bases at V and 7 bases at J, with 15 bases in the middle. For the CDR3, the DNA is TGTGCCAGCAGTTTGTATGCGGACATGATTGGCTACACCTTC. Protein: CASSLYADMIGYTF.

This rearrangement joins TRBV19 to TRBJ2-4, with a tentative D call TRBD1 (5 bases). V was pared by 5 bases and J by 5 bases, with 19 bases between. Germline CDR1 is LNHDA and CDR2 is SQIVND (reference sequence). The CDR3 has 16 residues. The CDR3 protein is CASSHGNRLGENIQYF. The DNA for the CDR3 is TGTGCCAGTAGTCATGGGAACAGGCTAGGGGAAAACATTCAGTACTTC.

CDR3 protein: CASSPGTGGDEQFF. As DNA, the CDR3 is TGCGCCAGCAGCCCCGGGACAGGGGGCGATGAGCAGTTCTTC. This chain connects TRBV5-1 to TRBJ2-1, with 12 nucleotides matching TRBD1. This CDR3 contains 14 residues. Unmatched junction bases numbered 4, after V lost 4 bases and J lost 8 bases. CDR1 SGHRS and CDR2 YFSETQ come from the germline V gene. Filled out from reference TRBV5-1 and TRBJ2-1, the complete variable domain reads KAGVTQTPRYLIKTRGQQVTLSCSPISGHRSVSWYQQTPGQGLQFLFEYFSETQRNKGNFPGRFSGRQFSNSRSEMNVSTLELGDSALYLCASSPGTGGDEQFFGPGTRLTVL.

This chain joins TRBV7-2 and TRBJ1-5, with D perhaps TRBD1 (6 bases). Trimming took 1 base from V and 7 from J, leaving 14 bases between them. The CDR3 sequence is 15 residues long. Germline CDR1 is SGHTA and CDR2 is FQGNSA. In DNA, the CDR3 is TGTGCCAGCAGCTTAGGGAGGGGGTTGGGGCAGCCCCAGCATTTT. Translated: CASSLGRGLGQPQHF.

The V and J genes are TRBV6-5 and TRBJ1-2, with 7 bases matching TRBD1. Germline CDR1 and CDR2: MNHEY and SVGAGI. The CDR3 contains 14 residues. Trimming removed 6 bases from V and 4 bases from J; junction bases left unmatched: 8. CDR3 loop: CASSSDRVGYGYTF. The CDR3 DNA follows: TGTGCCAGCAGCTCCGACAGGGTTGGCTATGGCTACACCTTC.

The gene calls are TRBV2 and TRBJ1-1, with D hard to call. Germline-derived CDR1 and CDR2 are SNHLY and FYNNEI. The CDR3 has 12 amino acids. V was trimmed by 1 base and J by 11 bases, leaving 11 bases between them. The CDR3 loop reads CASSEEAARAFF. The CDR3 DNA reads TGTGCCAGCAGTGAAGAGGCGGCTAGGGCTTTCTTT.

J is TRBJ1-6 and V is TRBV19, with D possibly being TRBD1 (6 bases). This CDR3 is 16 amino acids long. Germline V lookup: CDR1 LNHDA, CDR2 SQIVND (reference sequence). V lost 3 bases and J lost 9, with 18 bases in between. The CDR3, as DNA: TGTGCCAGTAGTATCAGTTCAGGGGTATCAAGTTCACCCCTCCACTTT. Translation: CASSISSGVSSSPLHF.

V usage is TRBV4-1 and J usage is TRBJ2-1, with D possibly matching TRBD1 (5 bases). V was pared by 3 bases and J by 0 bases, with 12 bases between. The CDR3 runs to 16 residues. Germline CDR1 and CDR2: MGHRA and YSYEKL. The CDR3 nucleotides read TGCGCCAGCAGCCAGACACAGGACCGCTCCTACAATGAGCAGTTCTTC. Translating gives CASSQTQDRSYNEQFF.

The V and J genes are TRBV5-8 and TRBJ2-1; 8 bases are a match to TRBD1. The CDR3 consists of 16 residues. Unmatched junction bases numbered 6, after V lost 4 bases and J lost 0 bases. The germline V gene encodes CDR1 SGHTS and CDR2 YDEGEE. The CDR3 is CASSPDTGGSYNEQFF. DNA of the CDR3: TGTGCCAGCAGCCCCGACACAGGGGGCTCCTACAATGAGCAGTTCTTC.

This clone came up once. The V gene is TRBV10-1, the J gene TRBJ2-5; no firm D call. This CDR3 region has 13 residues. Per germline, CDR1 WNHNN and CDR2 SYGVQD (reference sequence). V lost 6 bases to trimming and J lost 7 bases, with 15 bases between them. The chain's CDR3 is CASSNGITGTQYF. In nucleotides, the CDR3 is TGCGCCAGCAGCAACGGAATCACGGGGACCCAGTACTTC.

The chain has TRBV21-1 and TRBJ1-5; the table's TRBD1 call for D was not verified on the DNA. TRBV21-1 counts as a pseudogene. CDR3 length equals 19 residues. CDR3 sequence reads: CASSKKCIWDRECNQPQHF. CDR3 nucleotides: TGTGCCAGCAGCAAAAAATGTATCTGGGACAGGGAGTGCAATCAGCCCCAGCATTTT.

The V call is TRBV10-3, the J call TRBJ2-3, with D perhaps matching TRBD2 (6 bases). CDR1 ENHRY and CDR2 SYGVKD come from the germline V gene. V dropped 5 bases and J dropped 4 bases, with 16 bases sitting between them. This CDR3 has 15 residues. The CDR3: CAISTGDGLADTQYF. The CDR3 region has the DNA TGTGCCATCAGTACGGGAGACGGGTTGGCAGATACGCAGTATTTT.